The 3 T cell receptor beta chains below all came from one sample that was sequenced in a study of Tregs in tolerant kidney transplant recipients. The assay was immunoSEQ multiplex PCR, and TCRdb's table has in-frame clones only and misses some. The sample consists of around 66,000 clones, roughly 88% of them appearing once. The specimen comprised Tregs from blood, sampled before the transplant. These receptors came from a human donor who received a combined kidney and bone marrow transplant.

The table lists this clone with a few counts. The rearrangement joins TRBV10-1 to TRBJ1-2; D unclear. Germline CDR1 is WNHNN and CDR2 is SYGVQD (reference sequence). The V end lost 0 bases, the J end lost 8 bases, and 10 bases lay between the germline ends. This CDR3 has 13 residues. The CDR3 bases are TGCGCCAGCAGTGAGTCGGCCGTAGGAGGCTACACCTTC. Translated, it gives CASSESAVGGYTF.

For the CDR3, the DNA is TGTGCCAGCAGCCCGACTAGCGCGTCCTACAATGAGCAGTTCTTC. Its protein is CASSPTSASYNEQFF. V is TRBV7-2 and J is TRBJ2-1; 8 bases map to TRBD2. Germline CDR1 is SGHTA and CDR2 is FQGNSA. V shed 5 bases and J 1 base; nucleotides not matched to a gene: 4. This CDR3 comprises 15 residues.

This sequence joins TRBV6-1 and TRBJ2-7; 9 nucleotides agree with TRBD1. Germline V gene data show CDR1 as MNHNS and CDR2 as SASEGT. The CDR3 is 14 amino acids. After removal of 6 bases from V and 2 bases from J, the junction contained 5 bases not matched to a gene. For the CDR3, the DNA is TGTGCCAGCAGCCAACGGACAGGGGCCTACGAGCAGTACTTC. It codes for CASSQRTGAYEQYF.